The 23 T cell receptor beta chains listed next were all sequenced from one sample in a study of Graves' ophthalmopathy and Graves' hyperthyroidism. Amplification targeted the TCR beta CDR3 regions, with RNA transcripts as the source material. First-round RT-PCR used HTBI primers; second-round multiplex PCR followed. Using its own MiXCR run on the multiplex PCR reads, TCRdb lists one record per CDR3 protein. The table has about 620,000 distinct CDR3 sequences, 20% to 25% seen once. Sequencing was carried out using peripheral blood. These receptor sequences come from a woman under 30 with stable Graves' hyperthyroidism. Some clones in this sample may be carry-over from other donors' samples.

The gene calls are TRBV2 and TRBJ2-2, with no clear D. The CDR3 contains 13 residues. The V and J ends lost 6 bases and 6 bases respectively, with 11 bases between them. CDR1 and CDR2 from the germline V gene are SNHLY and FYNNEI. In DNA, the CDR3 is TGTGCCAGCAGGCCGTCGTTGGCCGGGGAGCTGTTTTTT. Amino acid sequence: CASRPSLAGELFF.

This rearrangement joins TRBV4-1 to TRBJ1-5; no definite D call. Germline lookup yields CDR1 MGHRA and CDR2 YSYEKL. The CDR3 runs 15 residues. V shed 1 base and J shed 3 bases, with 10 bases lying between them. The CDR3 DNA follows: TGCGCCAGCAGCCAAGCGGCGGCTCCCAATCAGCCCCAGCATTTT. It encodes CASSQAAAPNQPQHF.

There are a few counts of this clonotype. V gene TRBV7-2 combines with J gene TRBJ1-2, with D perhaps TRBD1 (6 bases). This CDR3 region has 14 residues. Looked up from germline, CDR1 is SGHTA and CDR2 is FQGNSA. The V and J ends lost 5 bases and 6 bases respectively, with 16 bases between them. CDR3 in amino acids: CASSPGGATNGYTF. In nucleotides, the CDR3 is TGTGCCAGCAGCCCCGGGGGGGCTACGAATGGCTACACCTTC.

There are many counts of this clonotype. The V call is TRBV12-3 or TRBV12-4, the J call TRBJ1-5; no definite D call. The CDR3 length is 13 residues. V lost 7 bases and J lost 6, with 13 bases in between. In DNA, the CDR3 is TGTGCCAGCAACCGACATGGCGGTCAGCCCCAGCATTTT. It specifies CASNRHGGQPQHF.

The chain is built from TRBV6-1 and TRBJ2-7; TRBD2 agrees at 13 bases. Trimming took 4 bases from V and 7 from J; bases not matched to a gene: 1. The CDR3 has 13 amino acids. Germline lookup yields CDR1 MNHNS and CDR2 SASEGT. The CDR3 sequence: CASSATSGGEQYF. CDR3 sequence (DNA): TGTGCCAGCAGTGCGACTAGCGGGGGGGAGCAGTACTTC.

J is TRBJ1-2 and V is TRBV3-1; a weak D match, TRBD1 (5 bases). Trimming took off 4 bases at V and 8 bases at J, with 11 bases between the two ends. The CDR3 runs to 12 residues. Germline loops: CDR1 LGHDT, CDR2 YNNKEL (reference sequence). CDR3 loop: CASSPAGSGYTF. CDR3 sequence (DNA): TGTGCCAGCAGCCCCGCAGGGTCGGGCTACACCTTC.

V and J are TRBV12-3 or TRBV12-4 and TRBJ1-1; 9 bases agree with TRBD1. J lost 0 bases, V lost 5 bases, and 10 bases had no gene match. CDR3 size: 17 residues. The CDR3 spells CASSPGTGPWMNTEAFF. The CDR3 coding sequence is TGTGCCAGCAGTCCCGGGACAGGGCCCTGGATGAACACTGAAGCTTTCTTT.

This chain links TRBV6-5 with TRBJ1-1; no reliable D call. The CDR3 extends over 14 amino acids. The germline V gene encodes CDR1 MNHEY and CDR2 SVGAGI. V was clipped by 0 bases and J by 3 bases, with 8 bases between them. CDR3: CASSYSRLDTEAFF. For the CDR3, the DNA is TGTGCCAGCAGTTACTCACGATTGGACACTGAAGCTTTCTTT.

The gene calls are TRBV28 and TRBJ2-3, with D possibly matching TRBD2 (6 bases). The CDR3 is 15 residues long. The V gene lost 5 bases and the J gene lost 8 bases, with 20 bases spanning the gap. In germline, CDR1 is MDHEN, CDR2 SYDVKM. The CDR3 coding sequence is TGTGCCAGCAGTACTAATCAGGGTTGGGGAGGTACGCAGTATTTT. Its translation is CASSTNQGWGGTQYF.

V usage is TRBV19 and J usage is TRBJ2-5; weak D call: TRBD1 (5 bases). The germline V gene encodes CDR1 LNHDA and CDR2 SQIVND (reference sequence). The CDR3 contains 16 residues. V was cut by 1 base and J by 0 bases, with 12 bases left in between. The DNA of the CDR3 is TGTGCCAGTAGTATAGGGGGCTTAACTTACCAAGAGACCCAGTACTTC. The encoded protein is CASSIGGLTYQETQYF. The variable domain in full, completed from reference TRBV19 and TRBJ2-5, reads DGGITQSPKYLFRKEGQNVTLSCEQNLNHDAMYWYRQDPGQGLRLIYYSQIVNDFQKGDIAEGYSVSREKKESFPLTVTSAQKNPTAFYLCASSIGGLTYQETQYFGPGTRLLVL.

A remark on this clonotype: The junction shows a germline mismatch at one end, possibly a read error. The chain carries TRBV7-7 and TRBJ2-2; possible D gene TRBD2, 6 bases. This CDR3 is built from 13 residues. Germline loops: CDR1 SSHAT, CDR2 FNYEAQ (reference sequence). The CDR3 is CASSWDLTGELFF. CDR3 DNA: TGTGCTAGCAGCTGGGACTTGACCGGGGAGCTGTTTTTT.

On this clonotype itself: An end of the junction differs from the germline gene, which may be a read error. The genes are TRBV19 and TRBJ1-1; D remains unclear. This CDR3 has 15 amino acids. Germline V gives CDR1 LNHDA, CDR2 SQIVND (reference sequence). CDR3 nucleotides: TGTGCCAGTATCGGGGTTGGACGTAAGAACACTGAAGCTTGCTTT. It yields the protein CASIGVGRKNTEACF.

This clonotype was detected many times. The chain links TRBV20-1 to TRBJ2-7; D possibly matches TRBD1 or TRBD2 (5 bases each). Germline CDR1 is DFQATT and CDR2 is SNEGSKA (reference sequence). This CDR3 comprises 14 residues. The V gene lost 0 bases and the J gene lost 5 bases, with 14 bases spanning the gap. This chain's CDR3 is CSARDGREWHEQYF. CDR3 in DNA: TGCAGTGCTAGAGATGGCAGGGAGTGGCACGAGCAGTACTTC.

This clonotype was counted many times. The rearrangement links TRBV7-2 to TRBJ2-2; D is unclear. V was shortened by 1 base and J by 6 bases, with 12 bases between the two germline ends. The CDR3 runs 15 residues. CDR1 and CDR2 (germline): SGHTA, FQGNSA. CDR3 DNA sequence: TGTGCCAGCAGCTTAGGGGCCAGGTTCCCCGGGGAGCTGTTTTTT. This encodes CASSLGARFPGELFF.

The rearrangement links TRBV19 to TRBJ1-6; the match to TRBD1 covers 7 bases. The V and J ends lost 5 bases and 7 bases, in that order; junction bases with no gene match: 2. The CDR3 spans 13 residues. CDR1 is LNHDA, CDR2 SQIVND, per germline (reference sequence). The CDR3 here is CASSRGQNSPLHF. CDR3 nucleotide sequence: TGTGCCAGTAGTCGGGGACAGAATTCACCCCTCCACTTT.

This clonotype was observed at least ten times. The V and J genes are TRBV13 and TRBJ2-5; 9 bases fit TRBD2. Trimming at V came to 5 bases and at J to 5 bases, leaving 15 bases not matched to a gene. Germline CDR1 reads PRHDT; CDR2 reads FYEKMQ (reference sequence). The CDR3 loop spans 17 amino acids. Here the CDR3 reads CASSDRRTSDTRETQYF. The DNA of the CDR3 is TGTGCCAGCAGCGATCGGCGGACTAGCGACACCCGGGAGACCCAGTACTTC.

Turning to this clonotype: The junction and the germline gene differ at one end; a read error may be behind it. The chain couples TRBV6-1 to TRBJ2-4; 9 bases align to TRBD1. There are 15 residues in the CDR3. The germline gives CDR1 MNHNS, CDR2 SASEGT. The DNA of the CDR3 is TGTGTCAGCAGTAAACAGGGGGCAACCAATAACATTCAGTACTTC. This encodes CVSSKQGATNNIQYF.

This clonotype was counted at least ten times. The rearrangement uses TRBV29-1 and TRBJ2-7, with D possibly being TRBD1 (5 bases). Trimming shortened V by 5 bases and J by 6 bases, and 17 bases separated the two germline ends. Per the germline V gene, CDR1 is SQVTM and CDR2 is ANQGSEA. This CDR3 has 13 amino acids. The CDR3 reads CSVSRVSCSEQYF. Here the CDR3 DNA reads TGCAGCGTTTCCAGGGTGTCATGTAGCGAGCAGTACTTC.

This CDR3 is CASRATVSYEQYF. The CDR3 DNA reads as TGTGCCAGCAGGGCGACGGTCTCCTACGAGCAGTACTTC. The chain couples TRBV2 to TRBJ2-7; D is uncertain. This CDR3 has 13 amino acids. Per the germline V gene, CDR1 is SNHLY and CDR2 is FYNNEI. The V end was cut by 6 bases, the J end by 0 bases, with 9 bases between.

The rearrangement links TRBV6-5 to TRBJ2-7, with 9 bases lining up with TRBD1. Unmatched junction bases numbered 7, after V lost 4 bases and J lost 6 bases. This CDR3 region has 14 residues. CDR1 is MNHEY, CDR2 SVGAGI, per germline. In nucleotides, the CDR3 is TGTGCCAGCAGTTCCGGGACAGGGAAGGGCGAGCAGTACTTC. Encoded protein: CASSSGTGKGEQYF.

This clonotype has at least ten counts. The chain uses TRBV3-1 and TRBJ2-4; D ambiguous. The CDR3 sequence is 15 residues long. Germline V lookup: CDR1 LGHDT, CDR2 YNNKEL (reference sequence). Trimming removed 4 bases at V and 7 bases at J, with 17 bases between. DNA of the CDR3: TGTGCCAGCAGCCCCCTCGGAACCCAGTGGAACATTCAGTACTTC. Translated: CASSPLGTQWNIQYF.

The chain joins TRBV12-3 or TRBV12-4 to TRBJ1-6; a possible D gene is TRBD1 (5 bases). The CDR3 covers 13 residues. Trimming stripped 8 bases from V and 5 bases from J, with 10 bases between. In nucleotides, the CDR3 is TGTGCCAGCTCCGGGGGGGATAATTCACCCCTCCACTTT. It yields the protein CASSGGDNSPLHF.

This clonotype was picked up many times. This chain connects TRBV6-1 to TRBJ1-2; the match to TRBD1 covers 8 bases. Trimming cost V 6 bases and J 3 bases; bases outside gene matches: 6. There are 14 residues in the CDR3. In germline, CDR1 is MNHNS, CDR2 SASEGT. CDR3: CASRAGGDDYGYTF. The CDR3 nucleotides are TGTGCCAGCAGGGCAGGGGGCGACGACTATGGCTACACCTTC.